Following are 23 T cell receptor beta chains from one sample sequenced in a study of Ad26.COV2.S vaccination and SARS-CoV-2 variants. Treatment noted: around 19 received Ad26.COV2.S at low or high dose, single or two shots; about 5 received placebo; per-sample allocation not given. Material that was analyzed had been drawn on day 63 after the first vaccine or placebo injection. Assay: immunoSEQ multiplex PCR; the TCRdb copy retains only in-frame clones and omits some. The sample records approximately 500,000 clones, about 83% being singletons. Sequenced here: peripheral blood, sampled in a trial of Ad26.COV2.S vaccine versus placebo. These receptors all stem from a person between 18 and 65 years old who received the Ad26.COV2.S COVID-19 vaccine or a placebo.

The chain links TRBV5-4 to TRBJ2-1; TRBD1 agrees at 7 bases. Germline lookup yields CDR1 SGHNT and CDR2 YYREEE (reference sequence). CDR3 length: 15 amino acids. V lost 4 bases and J lost 1; bases outside the gene matches: 5. The CDR3 DNA reads TGTGCCAGCAGCCAGGGACAGTTATCCTACAATGAGCAGTTCTTC. This codes for CASSQGQLSYNEQFF. Based on the CDR3 plus reference TRBV5-4 and TRBJ2-1, the full variable domain is ETGVTQSPTHLIKTRGQQVTLRCSSQSGHNTVSWYQQALGQGPQFIFQYYREEENGRGNFPPRFSGLQFPNYSSELNVNALELDDSALYLCASSQGQLSYNEQFFGPGTRLTVL.

The chain joins TRBV27 to TRBJ2-7, with a tentative D call TRBD2 (7 bases). The CDR3 is 14 residues long. Trimming cost V 2 bases and J 2 bases, with 10 bases left between them. CDR1 is MNHEY, CDR2 SMNVEV, per germline (reference sequence). The CDR3 nucleotides are TGTGCCAGCAGTTTAGGGGGGGGCACCTACGAGCAGTACTTC. Residues: CASSLGGGTYEQYF.

This sequence joins TRBV7-2 and TRBJ2-4; 10 nucleotides match TRBD1. The length of the CDR3 is 16 residues. The trim removed 0 bases at V and 8 bases at J, leaving 7 bases unmatched. Looked up from germline, CDR1 is SGHTA and CDR2 is FQGNSA. CDR3 sequence reads: CASSLAPGQGPYIQYF. The CDR3 DNA is TGTGCCAGCAGCTTAGCCCCGGGACAGGGGCCGTACATTCAGTACTTC. The variable domain in full, completed from reference TRBV7-2 and TRBJ2-4, reads GAGVSQSPSNKVTEKGKDVELRCDPISGHTALYWYRQSLGQGLEFLIYFQGNSAPDKSGLPSDRFSAERTGGSVSTLTIQRTQQEDSAVYLCASSLAPGQGPYIQYFGAGTRLSVL.

The chain has TRBV11-2 and TRBJ2-1; D is possibly TRBD1 (5 bases). V lost 4 bases, J lost 3 bases, and 16 bases lay in between. This CDR3 has 16 amino acids. Germline CDR1 SGHAT, CDR2 FQNNGV. In nucleotides, the CDR3 is TGTGCCAGCAGCTACCAACTGGGGCCTAACTACAATGAGCAGTTCTTC. Amino acid sequence: CASSYQLGPNYNEQFF.

The V gene is TRBV30, the J gene TRBJ1-5; 7 bases fit TRBD1. The V and J ends lost 3 bases and 4 bases, in that order; junction bases with no gene match: 6. Per the germline V gene, CDR1 is GTSNPN and CDR2 is SVGIG (reference sequence). This CDR3 is 14 amino acids long. CDR3 bases: TGTGCCTGGAGACACGGGACAGCTAATCAGCCCCAGCATTTT. It translates to CAWRHGTANQPQHF. Variable domain in full (rest from reference TRBV30 and TRBJ1-5): SQTIHQWPATLVQPVGSPLSLECTVEGTSNPNLYWYRQAAGRGLQLLFYSVGIGQISSEVPQNLSASRPQDRQFILSSKKLLLSDSGFYLCAWRHGTANQPQHFGDGTRLSIL.

The V call is TRBV28, the J call TRBJ2-2, with TRBD2 identical over 7 bases. After removal of 3 bases from V and 6 bases from J, the junction contained 7 bases not matched to a gene. The CDR3 loop spans 15 amino acids. In germline, CDR1 is MDHEN, CDR2 SYDVKM. CDR3 in amino acids: CASSLRGLGSGELFF. DNA of the CDR3: TGTGCCAGCAGTTTGCGGGGGTTGGGGTCCGGGGAGCTGTTTTTT.

This sequence joins TRBV21-1 and TRBJ1-2; the tabulated D call, TRBD1, remains unverified against the DNA. TRBV21-1 is a listed pseudogene. The CDR3 runs 14 residues. CDR3 sequence: CASNPGQKEYGYTF. CDR3 nucleotides: TGTGCCAGCAATCCAGGACAGAAGGAATATGGCTACACCTTC.

The V and J genes are TRBV11-2 and TRBJ2-5; D remains unclear. Germline CDR1 is SGHAT and CDR2 is FQNNGV. This CDR3 has 11 residues. The V end lost 5 bases, the J end lost 1 base, and 2 bases lay between the germline ends. The chain's CDR3 is CASSPQETQYF. The CDR3 DNA is TGTGCCAGCAGCCCCCAAGAGACCCAGTACTTC.

The J gene is TRBJ1-2, the V gene TRBV7-8; D is ambiguous. Germline CDR1 SGHVS, CDR2 FQNEAQ. Trimming cost V 1 base and J 1 base, with 10 bases left between them. There are 15 residues in the CDR3. DNA of the CDR3: TGTGCCAGCAGCTTAGTGCGGGGAATTAACTATGGCTACACCTTC. Amino acid sequence: CASSLVRGINYGYTF.

This chain uses TRBV5-4 with TRBJ2-7; D remains unclear. The V gene lost 0 bases and the J gene lost 6 bases, with 13 bases spanning the gap. The CDR3 extends over 14 amino acids. Germline-derived CDR1 and CDR2 are SGHNT and YYREEE (reference sequence). CDR3 bases: TGTGCCAGCAGCTTGGCTGGTTGGCTTGGCGAGCAGTACTTC. Translating it yields CASSLAGWLGEQYF. Drawing the rest from reference TRBV5-4 and TRBJ2-7, the complete variable domain is ETGVTQSPTHLIKTRGQQVTLRCSSQSGHNTVSWYQQALGQGPQFIFQYYREEENGRGNFPPRFSGLQFPNYSSELNVNALELDDSALYLCASSLAGWLGEQYFGPGTRLTVT.

The chain employs TRBV29-1 and TRBJ2-3, with 16 bases that match TRBD2. The CDR3 length is 17 residues. J gave up 2 bases and V 4 bases, and 6 bases lay outside the gene matches. Per germline, CDR1 SQVTM and CDR2 ANQGSEA. The DNA of the CDR3 is TGCAGCGTTGTGATGGGACTAGCGGGAGGGACCACAGATACGCAGTATTTT. Protein: CSVVMGLAGGTTDTQYF.

The chain employs TRBV5-6 and TRBJ1-4; 8 positions match TRBD1. The CDR3 is 16 amino acids. With 0 bases clipped from V and 7 bases from J, the junction kept 8 bases outside the gene matches. Germline V gives CDR1 SGHDT, CDR2 YYEEEE. The CDR3 loop is CASSLEGQGWSEKLFF. The CDR3 coding sequence is TGTGCCAGCAGCTTGGAAGGACAGGGTTGGAGTGAAAAACTGTTTTTT.

The J gene is TRBJ1-5, the V gene TRBV6-2 or TRBV6-3, with no clear D. V lost 4 bases, J lost 5 bases, and 6 bases lay in between. Germline V lookup: CDR1 MNHEY, CDR2 SVGEGT. The CDR3 contains 12 residues. CDR3 DNA: TGTGCCAGCAGTTCCCCCTATCAGCCCCAGCATTTT. It codes for CASSSPYQPQHF.

This clone showed up just a few times. The V and J genes are TRBV10-3 and TRBJ1-6; D is unresolved. This CDR3 contains 13 residues. The germline CDR1 and CDR2 sequences are ENHRY and SYGVKD. The ends were cut back, 6 bases at V and 5 bases at J, with 8 bases in the middle. CDR3 sequence: CAIRSSHNSPLHF. CDR3 coding DNA: TGTGCCATCAGGAGCAGCCATAATTCACCCCTCCACTTT.

The chain carries TRBV2 and TRBJ1-1, with D unresolved. Deletions cut 4 bases from V and 7 bases from J, with 13 bases between. The CDR3 length is 13 residues. CDR1 is SNHLY, CDR2 FYNNEI, per germline. The CDR3 sequence is CASSVGPGDEAFF. The CDR3 nucleotides read TGTGCCAGCAGTGTCGGTCCTGGGGATGAAGCTTTCTTT.

J is TRBJ2-2 and V is TRBV10-3, with D maybe TRBD1 (6 bases). The CDR3 extends over 15 amino acids. Trimming stripped 2 bases from V and 5 bases from J, with 12 bases between. Germline assignment: CDR1 ENHRY and CDR2 SYGVKD. DNA for the CDR3: TGTGCCATCAGTGAGCAGGGGCTGGGGACCGGGGAGCTGTTTTTT. This sequence encodes CAISEQGLGTGELFF.

The V and J genes are TRBV7-3 and TRBJ2-6, with TRBD2 matching 13 bases. V trimming: 5 bases; J trimming: 4 bases; junction bases outside the gene matches: 11. The length of the CDR3 is 19 residues. Per germline, CDR1 SGHTA and CDR2 FQGTGA. CDR3 sequence: CASSPPPGLAGAGANVLTF. For the CDR3, the DNA is TGTGCCAGCAGCCCGCCCCCTGGACTAGCGGGAGCCGGGGCCAACGTCCTGACTTTC.

This clone was seen only once. The chain joins TRBV28 to TRBJ1-1; D is possibly TRBD1 (5 bases). V was shortened by 1 base and J by 4 bases, with 10 bases between the two germline ends. The germline V gene has CDR1 MDHEN and CDR2 SYDVKM. There are 14 residues in the CDR3. The CDR3 reads CASSLLGRATEAFF. The CDR3, as DNA: TGTGCCAGCAGTTTATTAGGCAGGGCCACTGAAGCTTTCTTT.

Remarks on this clone: Other nucleotide sequences in the sample specify the same CDR3. CDR3 coding DNA: TGCGCCAGCAGCCCGGGACTAGCGGTTAACAATGAGCAGTTCTTC. Protein sequence: CASSPGLAVNNEQFF. The V gene is TRBV5-1, the J gene TRBJ2-1; TRBD2 matches at 11 bases. Germline V gene sequence: CDR1 SGHRS, CDR2 YFSETQ. V lost 4 bases and J lost 5; bases outside the gene matches: 5. The CDR3 covers 15 residues.

The chain has TRBV3-1 (or the pseudogene TRBV3-2) and TRBJ2-3; D is unresolved. Germline assignment: CDR1 LGHDT and CDR2 YNNKEL (reference sequence). The germline V and J ends were trimmed by 0 bases and 0 bases, with 16 bases remaining between them. This CDR3 region has 18 residues. CDR3 in DNA: TGTGCCAGCAGCCAAGATTTGGGCCCTTTAGGTAGCACAGATACGCAGTATTTT. Amino acid sequence: CASSQDLGPLGSTDTQYF.

The chain employs TRBV21-1 and TRBJ2-3. TRBV21-1 is an annotated pseudogene. This CDR3 has 16 residues. CDR3 coding DNA: TGTGCCAGCAGCAAAGGGGGAAGGGGGAGGACAGATACGCAGTATTTT. Translating it yields CASSKGGRGRTDTQYF.

The chain couples TRBV7-2 to TRBJ1-2; D not resolved. The CDR3 loop spans 15 amino acids. With 2 bases removed from V and 2 bases from J, the gap between germline ends came to 12 bases. Germline V gives CDR1 SGHTA, CDR2 FQGNSA. The CDR3 spells CASSLFSSVNYGYTF. The CDR3 coding sequence is TGTGCCAGCAGCTTATTCTCGTCAGTCAACTATGGCTACACCTTC.

On this clone itself: This CDR3 is also generated by other DNA sequences in the sample. V usage is TRBV27 and J usage is TRBJ1-3; D remains unclear. Trimming took 6 bases from V and 0 from J, leaving 9 bases between them. The CDR3 is 14 amino acids. The V gene's germline CDR1 is MNHEY and CDR2 SMNVEV (reference sequence). The CDR3 coding sequence is TGTGCCAGCAGCCTAGGTCCCTCTGGAAACACCATATATTTT. Its protein is CASSLGPSGNTIYF.